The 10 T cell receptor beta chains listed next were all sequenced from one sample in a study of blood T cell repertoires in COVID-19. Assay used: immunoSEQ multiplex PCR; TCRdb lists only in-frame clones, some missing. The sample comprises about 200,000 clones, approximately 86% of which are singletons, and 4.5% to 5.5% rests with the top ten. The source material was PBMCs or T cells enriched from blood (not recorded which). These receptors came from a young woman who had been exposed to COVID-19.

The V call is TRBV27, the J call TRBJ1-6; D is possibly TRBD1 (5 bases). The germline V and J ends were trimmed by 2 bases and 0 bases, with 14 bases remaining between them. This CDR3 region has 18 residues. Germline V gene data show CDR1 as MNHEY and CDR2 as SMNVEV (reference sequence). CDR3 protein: CASSLDPGKSSYNSPLHF. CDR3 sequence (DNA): TGTGCCAGCAGTTTAGACCCAGGGAAGAGCTCCTATAATTCACCCCTCCACTTT.

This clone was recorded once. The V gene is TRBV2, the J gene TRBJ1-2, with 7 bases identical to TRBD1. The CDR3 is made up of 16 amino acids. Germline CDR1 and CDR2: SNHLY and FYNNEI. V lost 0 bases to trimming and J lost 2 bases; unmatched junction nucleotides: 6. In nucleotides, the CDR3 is TGTGCCAGCAGTGAAGCCCGTCCAGGGGGGAACTATGGCTACACCTTC. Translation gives CASSEARPGGNYGYTF.

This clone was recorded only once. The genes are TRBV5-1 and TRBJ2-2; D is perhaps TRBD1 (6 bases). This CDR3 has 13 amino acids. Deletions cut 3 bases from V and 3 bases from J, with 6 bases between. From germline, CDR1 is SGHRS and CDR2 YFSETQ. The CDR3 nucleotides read TGCGCCAGCAGCTACAGGGACACCGGGGAGCTGTTTTTT. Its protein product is CASSYRDTGELFF.

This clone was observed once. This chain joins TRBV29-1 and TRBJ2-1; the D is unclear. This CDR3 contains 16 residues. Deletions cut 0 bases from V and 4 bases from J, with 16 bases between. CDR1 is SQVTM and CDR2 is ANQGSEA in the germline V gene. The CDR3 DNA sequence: TGCAGCGTTGAAGATTTAGTGGGCTTCGGATACAATGAGCAGTTCTTC. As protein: CSVEDLVGFGYNEQFF.

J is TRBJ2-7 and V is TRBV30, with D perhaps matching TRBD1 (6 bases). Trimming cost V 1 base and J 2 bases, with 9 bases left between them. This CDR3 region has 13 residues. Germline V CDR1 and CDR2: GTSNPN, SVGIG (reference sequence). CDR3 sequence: CAWSETGPYEQYF. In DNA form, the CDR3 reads TGTGCCTGGAGTGAGACAGGACCCTACGAGCAGTACTTC.

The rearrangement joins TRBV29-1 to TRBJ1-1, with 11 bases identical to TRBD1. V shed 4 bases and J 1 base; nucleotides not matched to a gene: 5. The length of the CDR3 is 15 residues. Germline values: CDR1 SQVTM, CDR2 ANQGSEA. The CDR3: CSVARDRGSNTEAFF. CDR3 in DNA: TGCAGCGTTGCCCGGGACAGGGGGTCGAACACTGAAGCTTTCTTT.

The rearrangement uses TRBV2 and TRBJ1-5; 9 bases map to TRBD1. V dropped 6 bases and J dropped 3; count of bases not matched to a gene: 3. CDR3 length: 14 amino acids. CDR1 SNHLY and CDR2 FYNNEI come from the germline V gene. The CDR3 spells CASRGQGNNQPQHF. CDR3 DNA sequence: TGTGCCAGCAGAGGACAGGGGAACAATCAGCCCCAGCATTTT. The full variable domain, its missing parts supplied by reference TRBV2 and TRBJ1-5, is EPEVTQTPSHQVTQMGQEVILRCVPISNHLYFYWYRQILGQKVEFLVSFYNNEISEKSEIFDDQFSVERPDGSNFTLKIRSTKLEDSAMYFCASRGQGNNQPQHFGDGTRLSIL.

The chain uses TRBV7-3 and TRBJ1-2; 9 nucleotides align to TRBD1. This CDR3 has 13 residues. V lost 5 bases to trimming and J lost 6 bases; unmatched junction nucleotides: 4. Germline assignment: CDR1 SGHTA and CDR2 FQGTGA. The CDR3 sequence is CASSTGGSDGYTF. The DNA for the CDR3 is TGTGCCAGCAGCACAGGGGGCTCTGATGGCTACACCTTC.

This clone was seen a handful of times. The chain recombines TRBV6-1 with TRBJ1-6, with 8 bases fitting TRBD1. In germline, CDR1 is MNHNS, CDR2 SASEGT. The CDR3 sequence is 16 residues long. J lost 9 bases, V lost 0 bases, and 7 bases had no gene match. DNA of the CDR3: TGTGCCAGCAGTGAAGCGCTATCAGGGGGCGGTTCACCCCTCCACTTT. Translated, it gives CASSEALSGGGSPLHF.

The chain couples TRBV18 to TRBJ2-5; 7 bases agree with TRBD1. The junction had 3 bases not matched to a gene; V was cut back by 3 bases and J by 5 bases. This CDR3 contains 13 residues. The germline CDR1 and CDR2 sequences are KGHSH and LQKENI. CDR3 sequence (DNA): TGTGCCAGCTCACCCGGGACAGTTGAGACCCAGTACTTC. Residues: CASSPGTVETQYF. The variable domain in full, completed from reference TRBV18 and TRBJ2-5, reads NAGVMQNPRHLVRRRGQEARLRCSPMKGHSHVYWYRQLPEEGLKFMVYLQKENIIDESGMPKERFSAEFPKEGPSILRIQQVVRGDSAAYFCASSPGTVETQYFGPGTRLLVL.